Below are 10 T cell receptor beta chains sequenced from a single sample in a study of CD8 T cells in Susac syndrome. Random hexamers were used to reverse transcribe the RNA input (about 0.45 to 1 ug). TCRdb reanalysed the immunoSEQ multiplex PCR reads using MiXCR and keeps one entry per CDR3 protein. The sample yields 200,000 to 250,000 distinct CDR3 sequences, roughly 95% seen once. Sample: CD4+ T cells from PBMCs. The receptors were sampled from a human donor with multiple sclerosis.

The chain employs TRBV9 and TRBJ1-6; D perhaps matches TRBD1 (6 bases). The CDR3 loop spans 14 amino acids. CDR1 and CDR2 (germline): SGDLS, YYNGEE. With 6 bases removed from V and 7 bases from J, the gap between germline ends came to 14 bases. In nucleotides, the CDR3 is TGTGCCAGCACCCTGGGGGCGAACAATTCACCCCTCCACTTT. Translated: CASTLGANNSPLHF. Using reference TRBV9 and TRBJ1-6 for the parts outside the CDR3, the full variable domain is DSGVTQTPKHLITATGQRVTLRCSPRSGDLSVYWYQQSLDQGLQFLIQYYNGEERAKGNILERFSAQQFPDLHSELNLSSLELGDSALYFCASTLGANNSPLHFGNGTRLTVT.

The V gene is TRBV5-1, the J gene TRBJ1-6, with D hard to call. V lost 2 bases and J 11 bases, leaving 11 bases between the germline ends. CDR3 size: 13 residues. CDR1 is SGHRS and CDR2 is YFSETQ in the germline V gene. This CDR3 is CASSFQSGAPLHF. The CDR3 nucleotides read TGCGCCAGCAGCTTCCAGTCTGGGGCACCCCTCCACTTT.

The genes are TRBV3-1 and TRBJ1-6; D ambiguous. With 3 bases removed from V and 7 bases from J, the gap between germline ends came to 10 bases. The CDR3 has 14 amino acids. CDR1 is LGHDT, CDR2 YNNKEL, per germline (reference sequence). This chain's CDR3 is CASSQGSGNSPLHF. The CDR3 nucleotides are TGTGCCAGCAGCCAGGGGTCGGGGAATTCACCCCTCCACTTT.

This chain connects TRBV5-1 to TRBJ2-2; D gene ambiguous. CDR3 size: 14 residues. Trimming pared 0 bases from V and 2 bases from J, leaving 5 bases between. Germline lookup yields CDR1 SGHRS and CDR2 YFSETQ. Here the CDR3 reads CASSLGPNTGELFF. In nucleotides, the CDR3 is TGCGCCAGCAGCTTGGGACCAAACACCGGGGAGCTGTTTTTT. The full variable domain, its missing parts supplied by reference TRBV5-1 and TRBJ2-2, is KAGVTQTPRYLIKTRGQQVTLSCSPISGHRSVSWYQQTPGQGLQFLFEYFSETQRNKGNFPGRFSGRQFSNSRSEMNVSTLELGDSALYLCASSLGPNTGELFFGEGSRLTVL.

This clonotype has only one observation. The V call is TRBV6-2 or TRBV6-3, the J call TRBJ1-5; tentative D call: TRBD1 (5 bases). Germline lookup yields CDR1 MNHEY and CDR2 SVGEGT. CDR3 length: 15 residues. Trimming removed 0 bases at V and 2 bases at J, with 8 bases between. The DNA for the CDR3 is TGTGCCAGCAGTTACTCTGGGGACGGCAATCAGCCCCAGCATTTT. This translates into CASSYSGDGNQPQHF.

The V gene is TRBV4-1, the J gene TRBJ1-2; TRBD1 aligns across 8 bases. Germline CDR1 MGHRA, CDR2 YSYEKL. This CDR3 is built from 16 residues. Losses at the gene ends were 0 bases for V and 3 bases for J; bases not matched to a gene: 6. The chain's CDR3 is CASSQDHPDRDYGYTF. CDR3 nucleotide sequence: TGCGCCAGCAGCCAAGATCACCCGGACAGGGACTATGGCTACACCTTC.

V and J are TRBV6-1 and TRBJ2-4; D might be TRBD2 (6 bases). Germline CDR1 reads MNHNS; CDR2 reads SASEGT. This CDR3 region has 17 residues. V was clipped by 6 bases and J by 3 bases, with 21 bases between them. DNA for the CDR3: TGTGCCAGCAGCTCCCCTCCGTGGAGGGAAGTCAAAAACATTCAGTACTTC. It specifies CASSSPPWREVKNIQYF.

The chain uses TRBV29-1 and TRBJ1-2; D not certain. Germline V lookup: CDR1 SQVTM, CDR2 ANQGSEA. The CDR3 consists of 11 residues. Trimming left V 2 bases short and J 4 bases short, with 5 bases between. The CDR3 DNA is TGCAGCGTTGAATGGTTCTATGGCTACACCTTC. Translated: CSVEWFYGYTF.

The rearrangement uses TRBV12-3 or TRBV12-4 and TRBJ1-1, with D perhaps matching TRBD1 (5 bases). V was trimmed by 4 bases and J by 3 bases, leaving 15 bases between them. This CDR3 spans 15 amino acids. CDR3: CASSSPSGVHTEAFF. The CDR3 DNA reads TGTGCCAGCAGTTCCCCCTCGGGGGTGCACACTGAAGCTTTCTTT.

The rearrangement uses TRBV5-4 and TRBJ2-2; TRBD2 matches at 13 bases. Germline V gives CDR1 SGHNT, CDR2 YYREEE (reference sequence). The CDR3 totals 16 residues. Trimming at V came to 4 bases and at J to 9 bases, leaving 9 bases not matched to a gene. The CDR3 loop is CASSAGLAGVHRELFF. The CDR3 bases are TGTGCCAGCAGCGCTGGACTAGCGGGAGTGCACCGGGAGCTGTTTTTT.